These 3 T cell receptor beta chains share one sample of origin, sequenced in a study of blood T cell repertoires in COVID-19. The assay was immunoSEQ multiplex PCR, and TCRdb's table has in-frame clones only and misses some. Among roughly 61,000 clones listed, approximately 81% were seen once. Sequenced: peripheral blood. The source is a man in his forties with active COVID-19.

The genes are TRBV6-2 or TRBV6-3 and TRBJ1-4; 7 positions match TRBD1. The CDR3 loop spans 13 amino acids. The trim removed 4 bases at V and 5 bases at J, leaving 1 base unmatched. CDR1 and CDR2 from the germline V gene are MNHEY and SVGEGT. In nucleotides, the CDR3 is TGTGCCAGCAGTTCGACAGGGAATGAAAAACTGTTTTTT. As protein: CASSSTGNEKLFF.

CDR3 bases: TGTGCCAGCAGCTGGGGGGATGAAAAACTGTTTTTT. As protein: CASSWGDEKLFF. The chain links TRBV7-9 to TRBJ1-4, with a possible D match to TRBD1 (5 bases). Germline CDR1 and CDR2: SEHNR and FQNEAQ (reference sequence). The length of the CDR3 is 12 residues. Trimming pared 4 bases from V and 6 bases from J, leaving 6 bases between.

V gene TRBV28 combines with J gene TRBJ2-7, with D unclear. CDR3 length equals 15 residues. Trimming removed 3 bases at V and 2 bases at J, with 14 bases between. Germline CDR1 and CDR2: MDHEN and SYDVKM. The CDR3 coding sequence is TGTGCCAGCAGTTTTTTTTCCTCTTCCCCCTACGAGCAGTACTTC. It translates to CASSFFSSSPYEQYF.